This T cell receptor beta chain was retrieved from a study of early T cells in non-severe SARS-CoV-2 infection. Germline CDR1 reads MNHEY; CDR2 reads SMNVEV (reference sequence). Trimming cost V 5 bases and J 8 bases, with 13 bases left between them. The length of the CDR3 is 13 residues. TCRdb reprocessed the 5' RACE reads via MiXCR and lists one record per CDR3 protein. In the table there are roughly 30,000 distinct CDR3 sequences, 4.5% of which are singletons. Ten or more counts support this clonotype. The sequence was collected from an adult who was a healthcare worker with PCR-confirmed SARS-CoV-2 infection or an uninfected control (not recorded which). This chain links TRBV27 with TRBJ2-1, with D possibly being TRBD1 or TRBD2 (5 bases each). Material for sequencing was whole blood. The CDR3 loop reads CASSGSRGHEQFF. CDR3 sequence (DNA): TGTGCCAGCAGTGGGTCGAGGGGACATGAGCAGTTCTTC.